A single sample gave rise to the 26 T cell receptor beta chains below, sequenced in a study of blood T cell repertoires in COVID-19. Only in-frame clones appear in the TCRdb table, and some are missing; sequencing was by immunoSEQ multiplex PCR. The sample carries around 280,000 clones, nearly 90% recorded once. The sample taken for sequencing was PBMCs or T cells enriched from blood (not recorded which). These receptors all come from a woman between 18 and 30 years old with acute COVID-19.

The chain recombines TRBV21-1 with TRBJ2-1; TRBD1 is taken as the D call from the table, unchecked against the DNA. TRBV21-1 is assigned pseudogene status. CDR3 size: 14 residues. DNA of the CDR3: TGTGCCAGCAGCATACGGACAGGGTTTAATGAGCAGTTCTTC. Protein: CASSIRTGFNEQFF.

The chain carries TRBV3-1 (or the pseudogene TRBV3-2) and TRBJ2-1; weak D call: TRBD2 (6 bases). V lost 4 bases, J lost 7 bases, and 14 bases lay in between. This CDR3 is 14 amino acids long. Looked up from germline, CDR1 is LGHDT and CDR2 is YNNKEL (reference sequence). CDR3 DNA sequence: TGTGCCAGCAGCCTCGGAGGGGAGCGGAATGAGCAGTTCTTC. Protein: CASSLGGERNEQFF.

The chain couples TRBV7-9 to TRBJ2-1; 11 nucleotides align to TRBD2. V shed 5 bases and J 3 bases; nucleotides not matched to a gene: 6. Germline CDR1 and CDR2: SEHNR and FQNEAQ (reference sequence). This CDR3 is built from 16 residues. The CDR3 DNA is TGTGCCAGCAGCCATCTAGCGGGAGGTGACTACAATGAGCAGTTCTTC. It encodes CASSHLAGGDYNEQFF.

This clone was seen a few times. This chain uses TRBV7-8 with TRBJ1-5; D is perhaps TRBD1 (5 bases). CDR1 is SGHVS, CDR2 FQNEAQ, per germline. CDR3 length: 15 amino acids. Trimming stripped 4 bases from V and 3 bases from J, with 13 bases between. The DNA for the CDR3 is TGTGCCAGCAGCTCAGTAACAGGAGTCAATCAGCCCCAGCATTTT. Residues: CASSSVTGVNQPQHF.

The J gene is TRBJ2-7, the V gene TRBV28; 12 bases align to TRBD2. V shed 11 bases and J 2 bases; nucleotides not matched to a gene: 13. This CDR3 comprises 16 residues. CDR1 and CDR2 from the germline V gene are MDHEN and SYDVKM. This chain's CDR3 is CAGGERLAGGTYEQYF. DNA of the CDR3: TGTGCCGGCGGGGAGCGCCTAGCGGGAGGGACCTACGAGCAGTACTTC.

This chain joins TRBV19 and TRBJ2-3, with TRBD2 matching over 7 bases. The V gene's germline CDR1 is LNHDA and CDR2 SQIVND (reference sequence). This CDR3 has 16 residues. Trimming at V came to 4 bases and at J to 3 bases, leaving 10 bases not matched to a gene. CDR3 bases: TGTGCCAGTAGTAAAGGGGCTAGCGGACCAACAGATACGCAGTATTTT. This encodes CASSKGASGPTDTQYF.

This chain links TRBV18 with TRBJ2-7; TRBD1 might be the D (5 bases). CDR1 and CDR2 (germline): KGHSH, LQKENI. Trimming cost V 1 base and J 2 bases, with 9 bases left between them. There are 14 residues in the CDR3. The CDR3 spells CASSPRPGTYEQYF. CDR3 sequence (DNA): TGTGCCAGCTCACCACGCCCAGGGACCTACGAGCAGTACTTC.

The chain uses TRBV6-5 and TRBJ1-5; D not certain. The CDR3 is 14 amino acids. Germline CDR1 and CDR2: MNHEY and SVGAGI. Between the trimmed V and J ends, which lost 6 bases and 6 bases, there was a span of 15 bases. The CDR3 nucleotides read TGTGCCAGCAGCCCCAAAACAGCTGGTCAGCCCCAGCATTTT. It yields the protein CASSPKTAGQPQHF.

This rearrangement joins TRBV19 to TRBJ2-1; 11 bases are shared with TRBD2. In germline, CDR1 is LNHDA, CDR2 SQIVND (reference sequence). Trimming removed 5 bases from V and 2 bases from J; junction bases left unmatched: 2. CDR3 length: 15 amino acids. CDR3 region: CASSWGLAAYNEQFF. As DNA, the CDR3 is TGTGCCAGTAGTTGGGGACTAGCGGCCTACAATGAGCAGTTCTTC.

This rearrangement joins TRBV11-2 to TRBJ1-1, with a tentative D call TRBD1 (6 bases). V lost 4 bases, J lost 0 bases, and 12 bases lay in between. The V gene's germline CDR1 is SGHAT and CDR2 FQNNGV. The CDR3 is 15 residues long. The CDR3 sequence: CASSSPGALNTEAFF. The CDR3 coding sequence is TGTGCCAGCAGCTCCCCAGGGGCTTTGAACACTGAAGCTTTCTTT.

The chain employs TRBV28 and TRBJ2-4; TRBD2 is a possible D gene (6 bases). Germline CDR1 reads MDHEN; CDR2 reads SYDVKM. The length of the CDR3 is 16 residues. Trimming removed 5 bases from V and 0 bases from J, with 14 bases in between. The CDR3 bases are TGTGCCAGCAGTCCGCGGGGCGGGCTAGCCAAAAACATTCAGTACTTC. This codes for CASSPRGGLAKNIQYF.

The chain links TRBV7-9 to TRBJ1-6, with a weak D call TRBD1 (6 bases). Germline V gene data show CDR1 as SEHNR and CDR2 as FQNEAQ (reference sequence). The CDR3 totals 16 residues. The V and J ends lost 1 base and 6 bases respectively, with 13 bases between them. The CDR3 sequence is CASSLGVTGGNSPLHF. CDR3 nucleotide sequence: TGTGCCAGCAGCTTAGGGGTGACAGGTGGTAATTCACCCCTCCACTTT. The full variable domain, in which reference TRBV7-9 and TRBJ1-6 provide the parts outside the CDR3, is DTGVSQNPRHKITKRGQNVTFRCDPISEHNRLYWYRQTLGQGPEFLTYFQNEAQLEKSRLLSDRFSAERPKGSFSTLEIQRTEQGDSAMYLCASSLGVTGGNSPLHFGNGTRLTVT.

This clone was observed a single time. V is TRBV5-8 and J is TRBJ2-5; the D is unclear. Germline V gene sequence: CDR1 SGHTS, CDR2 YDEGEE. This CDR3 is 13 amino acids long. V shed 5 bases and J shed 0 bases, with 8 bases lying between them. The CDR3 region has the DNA TGTGCCAGCAGGAGGCAAAACCAAGAGACCCAGTACTTC. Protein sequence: CASRRQNQETQYF.

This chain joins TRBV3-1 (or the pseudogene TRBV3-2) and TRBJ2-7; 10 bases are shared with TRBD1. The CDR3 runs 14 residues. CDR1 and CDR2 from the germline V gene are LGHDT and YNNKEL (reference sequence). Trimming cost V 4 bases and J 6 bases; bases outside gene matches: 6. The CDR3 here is CASSRDRGLGEQYF. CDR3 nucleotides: TGTGCCAGCAGCCGGGACAGGGGTTTGGGCGAGCAGTACTTC.

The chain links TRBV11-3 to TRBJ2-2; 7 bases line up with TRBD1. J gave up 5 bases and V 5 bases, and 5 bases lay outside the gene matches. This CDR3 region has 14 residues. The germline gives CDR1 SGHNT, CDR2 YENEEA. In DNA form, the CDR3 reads TGTGCCAGCAGCATTTCAGGGGGAACCGGGGAGCTGTTTTTT. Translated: CASSISGGTGELFF.

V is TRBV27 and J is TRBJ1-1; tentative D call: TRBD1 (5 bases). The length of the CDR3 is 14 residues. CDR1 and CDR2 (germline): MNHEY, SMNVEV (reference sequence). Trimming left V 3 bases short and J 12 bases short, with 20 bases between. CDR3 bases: TGTGCCAGCAGTTTTATTGACAGCCCTATTGAGACTTTCTTT. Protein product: CASSFIDSPIETFF.

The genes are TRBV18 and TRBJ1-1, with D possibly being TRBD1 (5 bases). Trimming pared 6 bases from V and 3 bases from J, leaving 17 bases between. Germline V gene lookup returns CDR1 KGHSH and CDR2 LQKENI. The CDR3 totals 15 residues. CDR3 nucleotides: TGTGCCAGCTCTCCCGGTAGATTAGGGGACACTGAAGCTTTCTTT. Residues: CASSPGRLGDTEAFF.

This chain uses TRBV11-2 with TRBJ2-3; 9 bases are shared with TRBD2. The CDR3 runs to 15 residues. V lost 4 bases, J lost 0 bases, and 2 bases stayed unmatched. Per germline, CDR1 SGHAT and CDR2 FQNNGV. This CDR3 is CASSSSGTSTDTQYF. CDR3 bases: TGTGCCAGCAGCTCTAGCGGGACTAGCACAGATACGCAGTATTTT.

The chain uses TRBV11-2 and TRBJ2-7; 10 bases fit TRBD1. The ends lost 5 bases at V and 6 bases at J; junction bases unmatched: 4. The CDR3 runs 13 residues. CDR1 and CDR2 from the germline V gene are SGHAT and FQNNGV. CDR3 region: CASSVDRGPEQYF. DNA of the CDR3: TGTGCCAGCAGCGTCGACAGGGGGCCCGAGCAGTACTTC.

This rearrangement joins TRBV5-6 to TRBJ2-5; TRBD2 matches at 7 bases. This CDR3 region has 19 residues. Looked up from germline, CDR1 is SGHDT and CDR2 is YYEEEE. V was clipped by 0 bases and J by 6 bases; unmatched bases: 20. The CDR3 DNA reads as TGTGCCAGCAGCTTGGCCCGTACCCTTAGCGGGCCTCTTAGGAAGACCCAGTACTTC. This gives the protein CASSLARTLSGPLRKTQYF.

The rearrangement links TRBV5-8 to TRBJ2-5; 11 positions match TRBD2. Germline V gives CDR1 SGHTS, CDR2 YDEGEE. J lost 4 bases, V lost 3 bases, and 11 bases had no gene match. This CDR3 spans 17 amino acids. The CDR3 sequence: CASSSLKLAGVGETQYF. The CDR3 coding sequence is TGTGCCAGCAGCTCCCTAAAACTAGCGGGAGTGGGAGAGACCCAGTACTTC.

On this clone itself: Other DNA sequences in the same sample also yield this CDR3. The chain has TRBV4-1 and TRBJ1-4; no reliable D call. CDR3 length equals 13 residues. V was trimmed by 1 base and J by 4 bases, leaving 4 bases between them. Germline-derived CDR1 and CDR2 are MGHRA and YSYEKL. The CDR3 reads CASSQGVNEKLFF. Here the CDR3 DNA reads TGCGCCAGCAGCCAAGGCGTTAATGAAAAACTGTTTTTT.

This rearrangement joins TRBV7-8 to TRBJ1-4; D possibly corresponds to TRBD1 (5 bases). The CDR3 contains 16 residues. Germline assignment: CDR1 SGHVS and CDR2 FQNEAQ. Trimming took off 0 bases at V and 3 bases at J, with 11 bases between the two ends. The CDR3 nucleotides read TGTGCCAGCAGCTTAGCGTATCAGGGTGCTAATGAAAAACTGTTTTTT. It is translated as CASSLAYQGANEKLFF.

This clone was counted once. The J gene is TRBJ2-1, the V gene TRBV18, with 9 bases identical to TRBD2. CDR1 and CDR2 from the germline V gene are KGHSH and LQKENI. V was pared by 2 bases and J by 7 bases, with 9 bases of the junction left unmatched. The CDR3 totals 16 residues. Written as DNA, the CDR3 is TGTGCCAGCTCACCAGCAGAGACTAGCGGCGGTAATGAGCAGTTCTTC. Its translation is CASSPAETSGGNEQFF.

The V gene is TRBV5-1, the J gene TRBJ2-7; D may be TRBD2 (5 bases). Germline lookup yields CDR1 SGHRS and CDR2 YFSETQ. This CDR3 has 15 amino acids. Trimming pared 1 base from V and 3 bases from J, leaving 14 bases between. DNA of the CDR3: TGCGCCAGCAGCTTGAGCTGGGCAGGAGGCTACGAGCAGTACTTC. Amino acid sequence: CASSLSWAGGYEQYF.

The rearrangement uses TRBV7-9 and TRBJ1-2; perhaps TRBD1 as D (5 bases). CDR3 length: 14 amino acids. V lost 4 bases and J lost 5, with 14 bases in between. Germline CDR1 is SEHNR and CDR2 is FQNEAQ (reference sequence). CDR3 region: CASSSYRTQYGYTF. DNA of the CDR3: TGTGCCAGCAGCTCATACCGGACACAGTATGGCTACACCTTC.